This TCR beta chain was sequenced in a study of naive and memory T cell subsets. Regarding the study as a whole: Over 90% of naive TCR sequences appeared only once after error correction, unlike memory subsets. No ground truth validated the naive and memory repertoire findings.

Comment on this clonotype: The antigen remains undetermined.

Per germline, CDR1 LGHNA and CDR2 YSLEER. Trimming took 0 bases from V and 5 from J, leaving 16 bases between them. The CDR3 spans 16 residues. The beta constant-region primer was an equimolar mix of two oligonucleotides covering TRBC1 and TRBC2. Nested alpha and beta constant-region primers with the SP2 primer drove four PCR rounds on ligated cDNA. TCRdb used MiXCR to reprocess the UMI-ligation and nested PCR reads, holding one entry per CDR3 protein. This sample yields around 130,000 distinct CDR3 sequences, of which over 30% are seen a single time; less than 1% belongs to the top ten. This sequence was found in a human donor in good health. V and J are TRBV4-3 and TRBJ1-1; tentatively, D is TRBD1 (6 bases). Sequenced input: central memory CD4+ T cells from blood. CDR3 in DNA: TGCGCCAGCAGCCAAGATCAACCGGGGGCTGGGACTGAAGCTTTCTTT. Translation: CASSQDQPGAGTEAFF.